This TCR beta chain is drawn from a study of cytomegalovirus exposure and HLA in healthy donors. 13 Jbeta primers and 60 Vbeta primers were used for the PCR. Generated by immunoSEQ multiplex PCR, the TCRdb table keeps only in-frame clones and is missing some. The table has about 93,000 clones, roughly four fifths seen once. This CDR3 contains 15 residues. The V segment lost 0 bases and the J segment 7 bases; nucleotides outside the gene matches: 8. Germline V gene lookup returns CDR1 SNHLY and CDR2 FYNNEI. This clone appeared a few times. The gene calls are TRBV2 and TRBJ1-2, with TRBD1 matching 7 bases. The clonotype was recovered from a man aged 25-40 years in good health and CMV-seronegative. The specimen sequenced was PBMCs. The DNA of the CDR3 is TGTGCCAGCAGTGAAGCGAGGGGGCAGGGGGGTGGCTACACCTTC. It yields the protein CASSEARGQGGGYTF.